This TCR beta chain was identified during a study of shared clonotypes between healthy human individuals. As for the study in general: Each donor contributed plates that comprised three CD4 naive, three CD4 memory, two CD8 naive and one CD8 memory. Study findings and constraints: The study generally estimated greater richness for naive than memory subsets.

Original processing notes: Junction-only immunoSEQ data arrived without quality scores, meaning filtering differed. Clones were read by immunoSEQ multiplex PCR, and TCRdb kept only the in-frame ones, dropping some. V, J and clone size are taken as reported in that table, and D and trimming were inferred from the DNA itself. The sample gives about 1.4 million clones, approximately 97% of which show up once; roughly 1.2% is in the top ten. Notes on this clone: As yet, its antigen is unknown.

V dropped 3 bases and J dropped 3 bases, with 8 bases sitting between them. Germline V lookup: CDR1 MNHEY, CDR2 SMNVEV (reference sequence). This CDR3 has 13 residues. CD4+ cells yielded CD45RA+ naive and CD45RA-negative memory subsets. The sequenced sample consisted of naive CD4+ T cells sorted from blood. Stated subset: CD45RA+ positively selected. The chain combines TRBV27 with TRBJ1-1; D is unclear. This sequence originates from a man aged 25 to 45 in good health. In DNA, the CDR3 is TGTGCCAGCAGTTTGCAGAGGGACACTGAAGCTTTCTTT. This encodes CASSLQRDTEAFF.